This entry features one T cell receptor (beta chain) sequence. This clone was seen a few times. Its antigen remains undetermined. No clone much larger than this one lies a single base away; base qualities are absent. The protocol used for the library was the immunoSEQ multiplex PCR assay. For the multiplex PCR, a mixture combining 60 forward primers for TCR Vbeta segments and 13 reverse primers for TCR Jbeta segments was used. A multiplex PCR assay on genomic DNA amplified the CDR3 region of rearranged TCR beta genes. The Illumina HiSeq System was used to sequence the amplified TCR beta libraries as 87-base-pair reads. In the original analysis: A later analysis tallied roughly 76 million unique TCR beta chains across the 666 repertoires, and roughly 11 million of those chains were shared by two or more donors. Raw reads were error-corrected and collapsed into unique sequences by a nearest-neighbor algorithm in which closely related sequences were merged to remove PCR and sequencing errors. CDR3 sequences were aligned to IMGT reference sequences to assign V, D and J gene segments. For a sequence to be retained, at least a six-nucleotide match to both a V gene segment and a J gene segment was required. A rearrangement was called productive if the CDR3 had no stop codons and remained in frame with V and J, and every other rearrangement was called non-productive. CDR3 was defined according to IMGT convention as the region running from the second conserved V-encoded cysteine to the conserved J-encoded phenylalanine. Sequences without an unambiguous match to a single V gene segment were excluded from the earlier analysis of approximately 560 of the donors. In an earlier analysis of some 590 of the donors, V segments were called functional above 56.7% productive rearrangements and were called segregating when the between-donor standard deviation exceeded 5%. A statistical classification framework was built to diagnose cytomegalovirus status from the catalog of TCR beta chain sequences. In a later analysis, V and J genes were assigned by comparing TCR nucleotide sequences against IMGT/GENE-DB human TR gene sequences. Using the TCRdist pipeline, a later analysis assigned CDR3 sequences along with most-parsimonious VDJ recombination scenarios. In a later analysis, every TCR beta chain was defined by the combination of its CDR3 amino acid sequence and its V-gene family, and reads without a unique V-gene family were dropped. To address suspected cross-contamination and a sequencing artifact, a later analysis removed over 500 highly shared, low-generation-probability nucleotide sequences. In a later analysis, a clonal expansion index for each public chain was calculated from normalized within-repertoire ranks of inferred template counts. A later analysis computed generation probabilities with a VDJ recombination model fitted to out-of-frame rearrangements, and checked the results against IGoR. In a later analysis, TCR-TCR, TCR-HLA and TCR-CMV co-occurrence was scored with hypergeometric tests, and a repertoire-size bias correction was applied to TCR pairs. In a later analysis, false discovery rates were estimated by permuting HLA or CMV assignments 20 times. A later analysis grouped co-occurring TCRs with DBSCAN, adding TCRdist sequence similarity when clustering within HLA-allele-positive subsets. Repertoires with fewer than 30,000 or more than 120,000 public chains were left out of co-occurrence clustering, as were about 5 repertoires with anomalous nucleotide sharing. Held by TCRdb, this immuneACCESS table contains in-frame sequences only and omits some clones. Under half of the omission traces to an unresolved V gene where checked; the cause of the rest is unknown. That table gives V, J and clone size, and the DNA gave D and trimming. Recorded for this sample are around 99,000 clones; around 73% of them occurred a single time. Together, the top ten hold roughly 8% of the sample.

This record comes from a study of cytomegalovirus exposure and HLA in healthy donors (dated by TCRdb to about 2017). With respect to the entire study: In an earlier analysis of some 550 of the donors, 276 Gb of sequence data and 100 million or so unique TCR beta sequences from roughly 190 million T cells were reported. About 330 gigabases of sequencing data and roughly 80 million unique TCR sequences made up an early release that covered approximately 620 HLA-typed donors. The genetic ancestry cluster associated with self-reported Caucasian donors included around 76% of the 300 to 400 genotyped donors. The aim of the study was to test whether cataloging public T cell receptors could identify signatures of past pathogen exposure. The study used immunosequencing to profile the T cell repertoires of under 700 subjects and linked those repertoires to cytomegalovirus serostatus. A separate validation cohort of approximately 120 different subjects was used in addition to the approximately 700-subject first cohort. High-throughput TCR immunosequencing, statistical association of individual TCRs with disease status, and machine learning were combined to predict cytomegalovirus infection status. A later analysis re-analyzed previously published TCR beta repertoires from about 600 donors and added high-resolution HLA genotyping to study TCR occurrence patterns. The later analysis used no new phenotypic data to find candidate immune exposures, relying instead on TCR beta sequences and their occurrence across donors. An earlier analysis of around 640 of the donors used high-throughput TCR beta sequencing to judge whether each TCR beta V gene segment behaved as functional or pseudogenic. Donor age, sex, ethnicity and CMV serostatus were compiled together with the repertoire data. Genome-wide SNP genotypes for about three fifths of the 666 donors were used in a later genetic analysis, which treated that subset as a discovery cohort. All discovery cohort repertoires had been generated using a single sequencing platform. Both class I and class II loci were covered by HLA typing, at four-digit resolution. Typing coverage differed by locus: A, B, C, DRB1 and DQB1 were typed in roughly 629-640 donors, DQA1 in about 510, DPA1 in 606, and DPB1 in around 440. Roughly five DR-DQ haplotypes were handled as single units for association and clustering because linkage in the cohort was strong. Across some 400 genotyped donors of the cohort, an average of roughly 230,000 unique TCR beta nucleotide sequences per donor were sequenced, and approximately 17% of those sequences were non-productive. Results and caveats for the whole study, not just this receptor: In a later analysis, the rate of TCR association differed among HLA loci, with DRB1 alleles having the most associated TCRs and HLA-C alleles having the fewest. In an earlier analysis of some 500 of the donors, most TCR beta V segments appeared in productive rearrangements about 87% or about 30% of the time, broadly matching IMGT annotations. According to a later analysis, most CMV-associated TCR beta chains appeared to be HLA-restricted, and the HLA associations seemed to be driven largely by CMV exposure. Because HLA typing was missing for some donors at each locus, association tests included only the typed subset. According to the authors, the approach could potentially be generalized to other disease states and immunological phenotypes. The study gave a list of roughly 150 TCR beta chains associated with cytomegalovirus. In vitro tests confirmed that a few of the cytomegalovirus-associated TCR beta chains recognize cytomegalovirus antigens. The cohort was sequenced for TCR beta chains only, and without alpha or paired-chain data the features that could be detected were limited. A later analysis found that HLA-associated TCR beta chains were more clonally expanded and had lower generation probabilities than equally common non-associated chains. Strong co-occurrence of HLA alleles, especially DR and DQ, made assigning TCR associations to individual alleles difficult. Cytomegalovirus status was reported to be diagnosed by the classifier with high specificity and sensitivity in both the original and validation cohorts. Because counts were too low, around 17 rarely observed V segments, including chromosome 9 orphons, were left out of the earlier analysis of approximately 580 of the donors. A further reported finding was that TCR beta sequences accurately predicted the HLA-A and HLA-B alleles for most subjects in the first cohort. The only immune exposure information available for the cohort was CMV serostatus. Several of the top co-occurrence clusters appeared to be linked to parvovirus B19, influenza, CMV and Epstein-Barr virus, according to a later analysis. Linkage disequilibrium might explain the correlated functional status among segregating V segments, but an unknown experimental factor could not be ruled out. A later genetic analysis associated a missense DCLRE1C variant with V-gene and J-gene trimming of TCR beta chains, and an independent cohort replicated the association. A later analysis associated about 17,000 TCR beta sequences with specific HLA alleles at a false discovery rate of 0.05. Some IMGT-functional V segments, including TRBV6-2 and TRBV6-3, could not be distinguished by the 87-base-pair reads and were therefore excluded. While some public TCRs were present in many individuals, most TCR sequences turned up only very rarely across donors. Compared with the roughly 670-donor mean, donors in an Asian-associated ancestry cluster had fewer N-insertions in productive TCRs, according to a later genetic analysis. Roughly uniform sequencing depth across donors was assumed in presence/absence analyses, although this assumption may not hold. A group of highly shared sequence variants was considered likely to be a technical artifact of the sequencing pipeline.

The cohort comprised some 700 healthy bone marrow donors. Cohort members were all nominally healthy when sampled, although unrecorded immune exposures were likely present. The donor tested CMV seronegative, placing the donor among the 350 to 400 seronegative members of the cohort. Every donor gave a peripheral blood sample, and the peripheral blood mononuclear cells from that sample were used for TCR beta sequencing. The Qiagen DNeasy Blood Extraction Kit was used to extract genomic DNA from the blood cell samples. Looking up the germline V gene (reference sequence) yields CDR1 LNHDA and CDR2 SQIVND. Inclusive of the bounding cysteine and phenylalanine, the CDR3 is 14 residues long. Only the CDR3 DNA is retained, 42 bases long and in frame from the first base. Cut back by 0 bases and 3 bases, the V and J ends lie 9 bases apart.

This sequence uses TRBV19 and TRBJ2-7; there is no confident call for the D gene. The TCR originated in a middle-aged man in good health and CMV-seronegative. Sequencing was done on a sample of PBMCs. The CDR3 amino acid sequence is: CASSIETRGYEQYF. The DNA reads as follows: TGTGCCAGTAGTATAGAGACTCGAGGCTACGAGCAGTACTTC.